The 12 T cell receptor beta chains reported below all come from one sample, sequenced in a study of T cell repertoires in cytomegalovirus infection. MiXCR was run by TCRdb on the reads, yielding one entry per CDR3 protein. Of approximately 200,000 distinct CDR3 sequences in the sample, roughly 27% were seen once. Material for sequencing was PBMCs. These receptors originate from a human donor in good health (CMV status not recorded). Some clones in this sample may be carry-over from other donors' samples.

This clonotype was recorded many times. V is TRBV7-9 and J is TRBJ2-7; D gene ambiguous. The ends were cut back, 4 bases at V and 6 bases at J, with 19 bases in the middle. This CDR3 region has 15 residues. CDR1 and CDR2 from the germline V gene are SEHNR and FQNEAQ (reference sequence). Written as DNA, the CDR3 is TGTGCCAGCAGCTCCCCCGGAAACCCCCGAGGCGAGCAGTACTTC. Translation: CASSSPGNPRGEQYF.

In its sample, this clonotype was seen many times. This chain links TRBV12-3 or TRBV12-4 with TRBJ1-1, with D hard to call. The V end lost 3 bases, the J end lost 4 bases, and 9 bases lay between the germline ends. CDR3 length: 13 amino acids. CDR3 sequence reads: CASSFRRSTEAFF. CDR3 bases: TGTGCCAGCAGTTTCAGGAGAAGCACTGAAGCTTTCTTT.

Concerning this clonotype: One end of the junction does not line up with germline, which may come from a read error. The chain is built from TRBV7-6 and TRBJ2-5, with 7 bases fitting TRBD1. The CDR3 has 13 amino acids. Per germline, CDR1 SGHVS and CDR2 FNYEAQ. CDR3 loop: CASSLDRSETQYF. Here the CDR3 DNA reads TGTGCTAGCAGCTTGGACAGGTCGGAGACCCAGTACTTC.

Note on this clonotype: A read error is possible here, since a much larger clone lies one base away. The chain couples TRBV29-1 to TRBJ2-5; unclear D gene. The CDR3 covers 12 residues. Germline values: CDR1 SQVTM, CDR2 ANQGSEA. As DNA, the CDR3 is TGCAGCGTCGCCTGGCGGAGAGAGACCCATTACTTC. It specifies CSVAWRRETHYF.

This clonotype was detected only a few times. V gene TRBV12-5 combines with J gene TRBJ1-1; weak D call: TRBD1 (6 bases). This CDR3 spans 16 amino acids. V was clipped by 0 bases and J by 8 bases, with 19 bases between them. Looked up from germline, CDR1 is LGHNT and CDR2 is FRNRAP. DNA of the CDR3: TGTGCTAGTGGTTTGGTACTAGGGGCCTCCGGGACAGAAGCTTTCTTT. This codes for CASGLVLGASGTEAFF.

This rearrangement joins TRBV9 to TRBJ2-1; tentative D call: TRBD2 (6 bases). The CDR3 loop spans 16 amino acids. V shed 3 bases and J shed 0 bases, with 13 bases lying between them. Germline loops: CDR1 SGDLS, CDR2 YYNGEE. This chain's CDR3 is CASSARGVSSYNEQFF. The CDR3 nucleotides read TGTGCCAGCAGCGCTCGCGGGGTAAGCTCCTACAATGAGCAGTTCTTC.

Turning to this clonotype: An end of the junction does not agree with germline; a read error may underlie this. This chain joins TRBV7-2 and TRBJ1-5; D possibly corresponds to TRBD1 (6 bases). CDR3 size: 15 residues. In germline, CDR1 is SGHTA, CDR2 FQGNSA. CDR3 in DNA: TGTGCCAGCAACTTAGACAGGCTGAGCAATCAGCCCCAGCATTTT. The encoded protein is CASNLDRLSNQPQHF.

This clonotype came up many times. This chain connects TRBV7-2 to TRBJ1-1; unclear D gene. The CDR3 loop spans 14 amino acids. Germline CDR1 SGHTA, CDR2 FQGNSA. With 1 base removed from V and 1 base from J, the gap between germline ends came to 7 bases. CDR3 residues: CASSLDGENTEAFF. The CDR3 DNA is TGTGCCAGCAGCTTAGACGGCGAGAACACTGAAGCTTTCTTT.

The chain has TRBV12-3 or TRBV12-4 and TRBJ2-3; 9 positions agree with TRBD1. This CDR3 has 14 residues. Trimming took 3 bases from V and 4 from J; bases not matched to a gene: 2. The CDR3 nucleotides are TGTGCCAGCAGTTTCCGGGACAGGGCAGATACGCAGTATTTT. Amino acid sequence: CASSFRDRADTQYF.

This rearrangement joins TRBV7-2 to TRBJ1-2, with D unresolved. This CDR3 is 14 amino acids long. Germline assignment: CDR1 SGHTA and CDR2 FQGNSA. Trimming removed 4 bases from V and 4 bases from J, with 13 bases in between. CDR3 bases: TGTGCCAGCAGCTCGAGGGCCTCGAGCTATGGCTACACCTTC. Its translation: CASSSRASSYGYTF.

The genes are TRBV5-6 and TRBJ1-4, with a possible D match to TRBD1 (6 bases). The V gene lost 4 bases and the J gene lost 7 bases, with 17 bases spanning the gap. The CDR3 runs 15 residues. Germline V gene lookup returns CDR1 SGHDT and CDR2 YYEEEE. DNA for the CDR3: TGTGCCAGCAGCCGGGCAACAGGGTGGGGTGAAAAACTGTTTTTT. This encodes CASSRATGWGEKLFF.

The sample holds a few counts of this clonotype. V is TRBV12-3 or TRBV12-4 and J is TRBJ2-1; D gene uncertain. V was trimmed by 6 bases and J by 8 bases, leaving 14 bases between them. The CDR3 has 13 residues. In DNA, the CDR3 is TGTGCCAGCAGGGGCCCCCCATTGTATGAGCAGTTCTTC. Residues: CASRGPPLYEQFF.